One sample yielded the 11 T cell receptor beta chains listed below, sequenced in a study of control samples from healthy donors and cancer patients. Data came from immunoSEQ multiplex PCR; TCRdb stores just in-frame clones and leaves some out. The sample includes 100,000 or so clones, around 82% of them seen just once. Sequencing was carried out using blood. All receptors derive from a woman aged 55-75 years in good health.

This chain connects TRBV28 to TRBJ2-7, with a possible D match to TRBD2 (6 bases). The V gene lost 2 bases and the J gene lost 5 bases, with 10 bases spanning the gap. There are 13 residues in the CDR3. The germline CDR1 and CDR2 sequences are MDHEN and SYDVKM. CDR3 in DNA: TGTGCCAGCAGTTTACAGACTAGTAACGAGCAGTACTTC. The encoded protein is CASSLQTSNEQYF. The variable domain in full, completed from reference TRBV28 and TRBJ2-7, reads DVKVTQSSRYLVKRTGEKVFLECVQDMDHENMFWYRQDPGLGLRLIYFSYDVKMKEKGDIPEGYSVSREKKERFSLILESASTNQTSMYLCASSLQTSNEQYFGPGTRLTVT.

The chain has TRBV12-3 or TRBV12-4 and TRBJ2-1; D perhaps matches TRBD2 (6 bases). Trimming removed 5 bases from V and 9 bases from J, with 11 bases in between. The CDR3 loop spans 12 amino acids. CDR3 nucleotides: TGTGCCAGCAGTCCTGGGCGGGGTGAGCAGTTCTTC. Encoded protein: CASSPGRGEQFF.

The CDR3 DNA follows: TGTGCCAGCAGCGTAGTCCGGGGGGGCTCAGATACGCAGTATTTT. Its protein is CASSVVRGGSDTQYF. The chain employs TRBV9 and TRBJ2-3; TRBD2 matches 8 bases. With V trimmed by 0 bases and J by 4 bases, 4 bases remained unmatched. From germline, CDR1 is SGDLS and CDR2 YYNGEE. The CDR3 totals 15 residues.

This clone showed up just once. The DNA of the CDR3 is TGTGCCAGTAGGACCTCGACAGCTTCTAACTATGGCTACACCTTC. This codes for CASRTSTASNYGYTF. This chain connects TRBV19 to TRBJ1-2; D is possibly TRBD1 (5 bases). The CDR3 sequence is 15 residues long. The V end was cut by 6 bases, the J end by 0 bases, with 14 bases between. The V gene's germline CDR1 is LNHDA and CDR2 SQIVND (reference sequence).

The V and J genes are TRBV6-5 and TRBJ1-2, with TRBD1 identical over 7 bases. V gave up 7 bases and J gave up 0 bases; unmatched junction bases: 8. The CDR3 is 15 amino acids. Germline V gene sequence: CDR1 MNHEY, CDR2 SVGAGI. The CDR3 is CASTRGPSPNYGYTF. In DNA form, the CDR3 reads TGTGCCAGCACTAGGGGGCCGTCACCTAACTATGGCTACACCTTC.

This chain connects TRBV5-1 to TRBJ2-1; D uncertain. This CDR3 region has 16 residues. CDR1 and CDR2 from the germline V gene are SGHRS and YFSETQ. Between the trimmed V and J ends, which lost 3 bases and 0 bases, there was a span of 13 bases. The chain's CDR3 is CASSSGAGSSYNEQFF. Written as DNA, the CDR3 is TGCGCCAGCAGCTCCGGCGCAGGTAGCTCCTACAATGAGCAGTTCTTC.

V gene TRBV21-1 combines with J gene TRBJ2-2; the D call in the table, TRBD1, was not verified against the DNA. TRBV21-1 is a pseudogene segment. This CDR3 region has 16 residues. CDR3 loop: CASSKEGTQNTGELFF. Written as DNA, the CDR3 is TGTGCCAGCAGCAAAGAGGGGACACAGAACACCGGGGAGCTGTTTTTT.

The chain has TRBV5-1 and TRBJ2-1; TRBD2 agrees at 10 bases. V lost 5 bases, J lost 0 bases, and 5 bases stayed unmatched. Germline-derived CDR1 and CDR2 are SGHRS and YFSETQ. The CDR3 has 16 residues. DNA for the CDR3: TGCGCCAGCAGGACTAGCGGGCGAAGCTCCTACAATGAGCAGTTCTTC. This gives the protein CASRTSGRSSYNEQFF.

The chain is built from TRBV27 and TRBJ1-4; unclear D gene. V was pared by 0 bases and J by 7 bases, with 12 bases between. CDR3 length: 15 amino acids. Looked up from germline, CDR1 is MNHEY and CDR2 is SMNVEV (reference sequence). The CDR3 bases are TGTGCCAGCAGTTTATCCGGACCCCTCCGTGAAAAACTGTTTTTT. It yields the protein CASSLSGPLREKLFF. Based on the CDR3 plus reference TRBV27 and TRBJ1-4, the full variable domain is EAQVTQNPRYLITVTGKKLTVTCSQNMNHEYMSWYRQDPGLGLRQIYYSMNVEVTDKGDVPEGYKVSRKEKRNFPLILESPSPNQTSLYFCASSLSGPLREKLFFGSGTQLSVL.

This chain links TRBV5-1 with TRBJ2-3; a possible D gene is TRBD2 (7 bases). Germline-derived CDR1 and CDR2 are SGHRS and YFSETQ. The germline V and J ends were trimmed by 0 bases and 5 bases, with 13 bases remaining between them. The CDR3 covers 15 residues. DNA of the CDR3: TGCGCCAGCAGCTTGGGACGGGGGGCCCGAGATACGCAGTATTTT. Its translation is CASSLGRGARDTQYF.

This chain links TRBV5-4 with TRBJ2-1; 8 bases are a match to TRBD1. V was pared by 3 bases and J by 0 bases, with 5 bases of the junction left unmatched. The CDR3 covers 16 residues. In germline, CDR1 is SGHNT, CDR2 YYREEE (reference sequence). The CDR3 loop reads CASSSRTGSSYNEQFF. The CDR3 coding sequence is TGTGCCAGCAGCTCCCGGACAGGGAGCTCCTACAATGAGCAGTTCTTC.